This T cell receptor beta chain was captured by sequencing in a study of blood T cell repertoires in COVID-19. Study-wide context: The study drew acute and convalescent COVID-19 samples from the United States, Italy and Spain. T cells, B-cell-depleted T cells, or PBMCs provided the cDNA or gDNA that served as material.

CDR1 is SEHNR and CDR2 is FQNEAQ in the germline V gene (reference sequence). V was pared by 4 bases and J by 1 base, with 10 bases between. The CDR3 length is 14 residues. In the original analysis: Amplifying reference gene primers gave estimates of nucleated cell counts. Clones were read by immunoSEQ multiplex PCR, and TCRdb kept only the in-frame ones, dropping some. Clone size and V and J calls were adopted from that table, with D and trimming inferred from the DNA. Of approximately 300,000 clones in the sample, about 85% are singletons; the top ten hold 2% to 2.5%. This TCR derives from a woman aged 45-65 years who had recovered from COVID-19. Sequences were obtained from peripheral blood. The chain combines TRBV7-9 with TRBJ1-1; D gene unclear. CDR3 nucleotides: TGTGCCAGCAGCTCCCGTCTCTCGAACACTGAAGCTTTCTTT. It is translated as CASSSRLSNTEAFF.